A selection of T cell receptor beta chains follows, all from one sample in a study of blood T cell repertoires in COVID-19. Clones were read by immunoSEQ multiplex PCR, and TCRdb kept only the in-frame ones, dropping some. The sample yields approximately 60,000 clones, around 85% seen once. The specimen sequenced was peripheral blood. The source of these receptors is a woman at least 80 years old with active or convalescent COVID-19. The CDR3 runs from the conserved cysteine through the conserved F or W. Fields, in order: V gene, D gene, clone size, J gene, CDR3 DNA, CDR3 protein. A D gene is named only where the DNA matches it firmly. Some rows have no size entry. The others give once, few or many, or a class for an expanded clone.

V: TRBV3-1/TRBV3-2
D: .
size: .
J: TRBJ1-1
DNA: TGTGCCAGCAGCCAAGGTTTTGGGGCGAACACTGAAGCTTTCTTT
CDR3: CASSQGFGANTEAFF

V: TRBV5-1
D: TRBD2
size: once
J: TRBJ2-1
DNA: TGCGCCAGCAGCTCGCTAGCGGGGGGTCACTCCTACAATGAGCAGTTCTTC
CDR3: CASSSLAGGHSYNEQFF

V: TRBV2
D: .
size: .
J: TRBJ2-3
DNA: TGTGCCAGCATGGGTCGGGCGGAGGCCACAGATACGCAGTATTTT
CDR3: CASMGRAEATDTQYF

V: TRBV7-2
D: TRBD1
size: .
J: TRBJ2-7
DNA: TGTGCCAGCAGCACAGCCGGGACAGGGTGGGACGAGCAGTACTTC
CDR3: CASSTAGTGWDEQYF

V: TRBV9
D: TRBD1
size: .
J: TRBJ1-2
DNA: TGTGCCAGCAGCGTAGAACAGGGGGCTACCTATGGCTACACCTTC
CDR3: CASSVEQGATYGYTF

V: TRBV11-2
D: TRBD1
size: .
J: TRBJ2-1
DNA: TGTGCCAGCAGCCTCCTCGGGACAGGGGGCTACAATGAGCAGTTCTTC
CDR3: CASSLLGTGGYNEQFF

V: TRBV5-1
D: TRBD2
size: .
J: TRBJ2-1
DNA: TGCGCCAGCAGCCTAGGGACTAGCGGAGCGAATGAGCAGTTCTTC
CDR3: CASSLGTSGANEQFF

V: TRBV3-1/TRBV3-2
D: TRBD1
size: .
J: TRBJ1-1
DNA: TGTGCCAGCAGCCAACGGGACAGGAAAACTCCAGCTTTCTTT
CDR3: CASSQRDRKTPAFF

V: TRBV10-3
D: .
size: .
J: TRBJ1-2
DNA: TGTGCCATCAGTGAGGCAGGGCTTAACTATGGCTACACCTTC
CDR3: CAISEAGLNYGYTF

V: TRBV7-9
D: TRBD1
size: .
J: TRBJ1-1
DNA: TGTGCCAGCAGCGCACAACAGGGGACCTCTGAAGCTTTCTTT
CDR3: CASSAQQGTSEAFF

V: TRBV9
D: .
size: .
J: TRBJ1-6
DNA: TGTGCCAGCAGCTCGCGGACTGCTCTTAATTCACCCCTCCACTTT
CDR3: CASSSRTALNSPLHF

V: TRBV28
D: TRBD2
size: .
J: TRBJ2-3
DNA: TGTGCCAGCAGTGGACCGGGGAGGGTGGGGACAGATACGCAGTATTTT
CDR3: CASSGPGRVGTDTQYF

V: TRBV18
D: TRBD1
size: .
J: TRBJ2-7
DNA: TGTGCCAGCTCACGTACCCGGGACAGCTACGAGCAGTACTTC
CDR3: CASSRTRDSYEQYF

V: TRBV20-1
D: TRBD1
size: once
J: TRBJ1-1
DNA: TGCAGTGCTAGTGGACAGGTTGGAGCTTTCTTT
CDR3: CSASGQVGAFF

V: TRBV20-1
D: .
size: .
J: TRBJ2-7
DNA: TGCAGTGCTAGAGCAGACTACGAGCAGTACTTC
CDR3: CSARADYEQYF

V: TRBV19
D: TRBD1
size: once
J: TRBJ1-2
DNA: TGTGCCAGCGAGGACAGGGCGGACTATGGCTACACCTTC
CDR3: CASEDRADYGYTF

V: TRBV3-1/TRBV3-2
D: .
size: .
J: TRBJ1-1
DNA: TGTGCCAGCAGCCATATCGGGGACAAAGCTTTCTTT
CDR3: CASSHIGDKAFF

V: TRBV5-1
D: TRBD1
size: .
J: TRBJ1-1
DNA: TGCGCCAGCAGCAACCCGACAGGGGGGGACACTGAAGCTTTCTTT
CDR3: CASSNPTGGDTEAFF

V: TRBV18
D: TRBD2
size: .
J: TRBJ2-3
DNA: TGTGCCAGCTCACCCCGGGGGGAGGCAGATACGCAGTATTTT
CDR3: CASSPRGEADTQYF

V: TRBV19
D: .
size: .
J: TRBJ1-1
DNA: TGTGCCAGTAGTGAGACTTCTACGAACACTGAAGCTTTCTTT
CDR3: CASSETSTNTEAFF

V: TRBV5-1
D: TRBD1
size: few
J: TRBJ1-1
DNA: TGCGCCAGCAGCCTCGGACAGGGCCAGAACACTGAAGCTTTCTTT
CDR3: CASSLGQGQNTEAFF

V: TRBV7-9
D: .
size: .
J: TRBJ1-1
DNA: TGTGCCAGCAGCAACCTACTCATGAACACTGAAGCTTTCTTT
CDR3: CASSNLLMNTEAFF

V: TRBV6-1
D: .
size: .
J: TRBJ1-5
DNA: TGTGCCAGCAGTGAAACAGGACCGCGATTTCCCCAGCATTTT
CDR3: CASSETGPRFPQHF

V: TRBV6-6
D: TRBD2
size: .
J: TRBJ2-2
DNA: TGTGCCAGCAGTTACTCTGGGGGGAGGGCCGGGGAGCTGTTTTTT
CDR3: CASSYSGGRAGELFF

V: TRBV9
D: .
size: .
J: TRBJ2-3
DNA: TGTGCCAGCAGCGGTAGCTTAAACCCGGATACGCAGTATTTT
CDR3: CASSGSLNPDTQYF

V: TRBV25-1
D: .
size: .
J: TRBJ1-4
DNA: TGTGCCAGCAGTGAATCGCGGAAACTGTTTTTT
CDR3: CASSESRKLFF

V: TRBV5-1
D: TRBD1
size: .
J: TRBJ2-7
DNA: TGCGCCAGCAGCTCGACGACAGGGGTCCGGGAGCAGTACTTC
CDR3: CASSSTTGVREQYF

V: TRBV7-9
D: .
size: .
J: TRBJ2-3
DNA: TGTGCCAGCAGCCCCCGACCTCACCTCACCCGTGGAGGATATACGCAGTATTTT
CDR3: CASSPRPHLTRGGYTQYF

V: TRBV6-5
D: .
size: .
J: TRBJ1-1
DNA: TGTGCCAGCAGTTATCGAAGGCGGGGAAGTGAAGCTTTCTTT
CDR3: CASSYRRRGSEAFF

V: TRBV6-5
D: .
size: few
J: TRBJ1-3
DNA: TGTGCCAGCAGAGCCGACTGGAGCTCTGGAAACACCATATATTTT
CDR3: CASRADWSSGNTIYF

V: TRBV6-2/TRBV6-3
D: .
size: .
J: TRBJ2-7
DNA: TGTGCCAGCAGCGGACACTACGAGCAGTACTTC
CDR3: CASSGHYEQYF

V: TRBV7-3
D: TRBD1
size: .
J: TRBJ1-1
DNA: TGTGCCAGCAGCTTTACAGGGGGCCTCTCAGTGGGTGAAGCTTTCTTT
CDR3: CASSFTGGLSVGEAFF

V: TRBV5-4
D: .
size: .
J: TRBJ1-2
DNA: TGTGCCAGCGAGGGGGTCGGGTATGGCTACACCTTC
CDR3: CASEGVGYGYTF

V: TRBV4-1
D: .
size: .
J: TRBJ2-3
DNA: TGCGCCAGCAGCCGCAGGGAAAGCAACACAGATACGCAGTATTTT
CDR3: CASSRRESNTDTQYF

V: TRBV19
D: TRBD1
size: .
J: TRBJ1-5
DNA: TGTGCCAGTACCGGGGACAGGGCATATCAGCCCCAGCATTTT
CDR3: CASTGDRAYQPQHF

V: TRBV18
D: .
size: once
J: TRBJ2-5
DNA: TGTGCCAGCTCACGCATCCAGGGAACAGAGACCCAGTACTTC
CDR3: CASSRIQGTETQYF

V: TRBV3-1/TRBV3-2
D: .
size: once
J: TRBJ1-1
DNA: TGTGCCAGCAGCCAACCGACAGGGAACACTGAAGCTTTCTTT
CDR3: CASSQPTGNTEAFF

V: TRBV2
D: TRBD1
size: .
J: TRBJ1-6
DNA: TGTGCCAGCAGCCCCACAGGGGGCGATCCACCCCTCCACTTT
CDR3: CASSPTGGDPPLHF

V: TRBV2
D: TRBD2
size: .
J: TRBJ2-5
DNA: TGTGCCAGCAGTGATAGGTTGTTAGCGGGGAACCAAGAGACCCAGTACTTC
CDR3: CASSDRLLAGNQETQYF

V: TRBV5-4
D: .
size: .
J: TRBJ2-3
DNA: TGTGCCAGCAGCTTGGGACAGTGGTTCTTGGGAGATACGCAGTATTTT
CDR3: CASSLGQWFLGDTQYF

V: TRBV6-5
D: TRBD2
size: .
J: TRBJ2-1
DNA: TGTGCCAGCAGAACGGGGGGGCTAGCTTACAATGAGCAGTTCTTC
CDR3: CASRTGGLAYNEQFF

V: TRBV19
D: TRBD1
size: .
J: TRBJ2-2
DNA: TGTGCCAGTAGCATACAGGGGGCAGGCACCGGGGAGCTGTTTTTT
CDR3: CASSIQGAGTGELFF

V: TRBV5-1
D: .
size: .
J: TRBJ2-1
DNA: TGCGCCAGCAGCTTGGTGCAGGGTCCAGCCTACAATGAGCAGTTCTTC
CDR3: CASSLVQGPAYNEQFF

V: TRBV6-5
D: .
size: .
J: TRBJ1-1
DNA: TGTGCCAGCAGTTCACAGGCAGCAGGCGACACTGAAGCTTTCTTT
CDR3: CASSSQAAGDTEAFF

V: TRBV21-1
D: .
size: .
J: TRBJ1-1
DNA: TGTGCCAGCAGCGTCACCAGCGGGGACACTGAAGCTTTCTTT
CDR3: CASSVTSGDTEAFF

V: TRBV5-1
D: TRBD1
size: .
J: TRBJ2-7
DNA: TGCGCCAGCAGCTCCCAGACAGGGGGCGAAACCTACGAGCAGTACTTC
CDR3: CASSSQTGGETYEQYF

V: TRBV7-3
D: TRBD2
size: .
J: TRBJ2-1
DNA: TGTGCCAGCAGCCCCGGGACTAGCATTGTTAATGAGCAGTTCTTC
CDR3: CASSPGTSIVNEQFF

V: TRBV3-1/TRBV3-2
D: .
size: .
J: TRBJ1-1
DNA: TGTGCCAGCAGCCAAGAGAGGGCGACTGAAGCTTTCTTT
CDR3: CASSQERATEAFF

V: TRBV5-6
D: TRBD1
size: .
J: TRBJ1-1
DNA: TGTGCCAGCAGCAGGACAGGGATTACTGAAGCTTTCTTT
CDR3: CASSRTGITEAFF

V: TRBV29-1
D: .
size: .
J: TRBJ2-1
DNA: TGCAGCGTTGAGGGGACTTACAATGAGCAGTTCTTC
CDR3: CSVEGTYNEQFF

V: TRBV5-1
D: .
size: .
J: TRBJ2-2
DNA: TGCGCCAGCAGCCCAGGAGGGGTTACCGGGGAGCTGTTTTTT
CDR3: CASSPGGVTGELFF

V: TRBV4-1
D: .
size: .
J: TRBJ2-1
DNA: TGCGCCAGCAGCCAAGCCGGACAGTCCTACAATGAGCAGTTCTTC
CDR3: CASSQAGQSYNEQFF

V: TRBV7-9
D: .
size: .
J: TRBJ1-2
DNA: TGTGCCAGCAGCTCTGCAGGGTTCTATGGCTACACCTTC
CDR3: CASSSAGFYGYTF

V: TRBV6-5
D: .
size: .
J: TRBJ1-1
DNA: TGTGCCAGCAGTTATGGGGGGTGGCAAGAAAGGGCTTTCTTT
CDR3: CASSYGGWQERAFF

V: TRBV5-6
D: .
size: once
J: TRBJ2-4
DNA: TGTGCCAGCAGCTTGACTAGGACGCGGTCGAACATTCAGTACTTC
CDR3: CASSLTRTRSNIQYF

V: TRBV6-5
D: .
size: .
J: TRBJ2-2
DNA: TGTGCCAGCAGTCAGAGGAGTCCCGGGGAGCTGTTTTTT
CDR3: CASSQRSPGELFF

V: TRBV19
D: .
size: .
J: TRBJ2-3
DNA: TGTGCCAGTAGTATAGGGAGTCGGATCACAGATACGCAGTATTTT
CDR3: CASSIGSRITDTQYF

V: TRBV5-1
D: .
size: .
J: TRBJ2-5
DNA: TGCGCCAGCAGCCGGGCACCGGGGGAGACCCAGTACTTC
CDR3: CASSRAPGETQYF

V: TRBV7-8
D: TRBD1
size: .
J: TRBJ2-2
DNA: TGTGCCAGCAGCCGAGACAGGGCGGACACCGGGGAGCTGTTTTTT
CDR3: CASSRDRADTGELFF